This T cell receptor (beta chain) was found in a study of OX40 agonist ivuxolimab in advanced cancers. Study-wide context: Cohort: 75% to 90% men, mean age around 61, aged roughly 23 to 79.

A remark on this clone: Its antigen is not identified.

Measured with immunoSEQ multiplex PCR; TCRdb has only the in-frame clones, and not every one. The data show 55,000 to 65,000 clones, with 80% to 90% seen just once and under 3% held by the top ten. V lost 0 bases and J lost 6, with 13 bases in between. The CDR3 has 14 residues. Per germline, CDR1 SGDLS and CDR2 YYNGEE. Study outcomes and limitations: Compared with others, partial responders at 0.1-3.0 mg/kg displayed clonal expansion among the lowest.

The receptor was derived from an adult with an advanced solid tumor such as melanoma, head and neck, liver or kidney cancer. The J gene is TRBJ2-7, the V gene TRBV9, with TRBD1 as a possible D gene (6 bases). The sample in question was CD4+ or CD8+ T cells sorted from blood, obtained in a trial of the OX40 agonist ivuxolimab. The CDR3 here is CASSVVDRLGEQYF. CDR3 DNA: TGTGCCAGCAGCGTAGTGGACAGACTTGGCGAGCAGTACTTC.